The 17 T cell receptor beta chains below were found in one sample sequenced in a study of T cells in localized non-small cell lung cancer. Assay used: immunoSEQ multiplex PCR; TCRdb lists only in-frame clones, some missing. Of roughly 7,800 clones in the sample, approximately 93% are singletons; the top ten hold 2.5% to 3.5%. Sequencing was performed on peripheral blood, taken before any cancer treatment. These receptors all stem from a woman between 35 and 75 years old with stage I lung adenocarcinoma.

This chain connects TRBV4-1 to TRBJ2-7, with D possibly matching TRBD2 (5 bases). V shed 3 bases and J shed 3 bases, with 15 bases lying between them. The CDR3 extends over 15 amino acids. Per germline, CDR1 MGHRA and CDR2 YSYEKL. DNA for the CDR3: TGCGCCAGCAGCCAGGTCGGGATGAGTTACTACGAGCAGTACTTC. Amino acid sequence: CASSQVGMSYYEQYF.

The gene calls are TRBV7-8 and TRBJ1-1; 8 positions match TRBD1. Unmatched junction bases numbered 10, after V lost 3 bases and J lost 7 bases. The CDR3 has 15 residues. Germline values: CDR1 SGHVS, CDR2 FQNEAQ. CDR3 in DNA: TGTGCCAGCAGCTTCTTCGACAGGGGCGTAAGTGAAGCTTTCTTT. Translated: CASSFFDRGVSEAFF. Supplemented by reference TRBV7-8 and TRBJ1-1, the full variable domain reads GAGVSQSPRYKVAKRGQDVALRCDPISGHVSLFWYQQALGQGPEFLTYFQNEAQLDKSGLPSDRFFAERPEGSVSTLKIQRTQQEDSAVYLCASSFFDRGVSEAFFGQGTRLTVV.

The chain is built from TRBV7-9 and TRBJ2-1; no reliable D call. The V gene lost 3 bases and the J gene lost 6 bases, with 21 bases spanning the gap. This CDR3 is 17 amino acids long. Germline V gene lookup returns CDR1 SEHNR and CDR2 FQNEAQ (reference sequence). DNA for the CDR3: TGTGCCAGCAGCTTTCTCGGCGGTAGGTCCCCCGGCAATGAGCAGTTCTTC. Protein product: CASSFLGGRSPGNEQFF.

J is TRBJ1-1 and V is TRBV2; no definite D call. The CDR3 length is 12 residues. CDR1 SNHLY and CDR2 FYNNEI come from the germline V gene. V was trimmed by 6 bases and J by 1 base, leaving 6 bases between them. CDR3 DNA sequence: TGTGCCAGCAGATTCCAGAACACTGAAGCTTTCTTT. It yields the protein CASRFQNTEAFF.

This chain links TRBV5-1 with TRBJ1-6; 9 nucleotides match TRBD1. The CDR3 has 16 amino acids. J gave up 7 bases and V 0 bases, and 5 bases lay outside the gene matches. The germline CDR1 and CDR2 sequences are SGHRS and YFSETQ. DNA for the CDR3: TGCGCCAGCAGCTTGGCTGGACAGGGGCAGAATTCACCCCTCCACTTT. Translation gives CASSLAGQGQNSPLHF.

The chain combines TRBV10-3 with TRBJ2-5; D uncertain. The CDR3 extends over 12 amino acids. Trimming took off 3 bases at V and 3 bases at J, with 5 bases between the two ends. Germline-derived CDR1 and CDR2 are ENHRY and SYGVKD. The CDR3 region has the DNA TGTGCCATCAGTGATCGGGAAGAGACCCAGTACTTC. Its protein is CAISDREETQYF.

The V and J genes are TRBV5-1 and TRBJ1-4; 7 bases line up with TRBD1. The CDR3 is made up of 16 amino acids. Germline assignment: CDR1 SGHRS and CDR2 YFSETQ. The junction had 11 bases not matched to a gene; V was cut back by 1 base and J by 8 bases. This CDR3 is CASSLSSGTVNEKLFF. The DNA for the CDR3 is TGCGCCAGCAGCTTGTCCTCCGGGACAGTAAACGAAAAACTGTTTTTT.

This clone was observed a single time. This CDR3 reads CASSRLDGNYGYTF. The CDR3 region has the DNA TGTGCCAGCAGCCGACTGGACGGGAACTATGGCTACACCTTC. The chain is built from TRBV7-8 and TRBJ1-2, with unresolved D. The germline CDR1 and CDR2 sequences are SGHVS and FQNEAQ. V shed 5 bases and J shed 2 bases, with 12 bases lying between them. CDR3 length: 14 residues.

The chain couples TRBV27 to TRBJ2-1, with no clear D. Deletions cut 3 bases from V and 4 bases from J, with 7 bases between. Germline V CDR1 and CDR2: MNHEY, SMNVEV (reference sequence). The CDR3 is made up of 13 amino acids. CDR3 in amino acids: CASSFGSYNEQFF. The CDR3 coding sequence is TGTGCCAGCAGTTTCGGCAGTTACAATGAGCAGTTCTTC.

The chain is built from TRBV30 and TRBJ1-5; D remains unclear. From germline, CDR1 is GTSNPN and CDR2 SVGIG (reference sequence). V was shortened by 8 bases and J by 5 bases, with 13 bases between the two germline ends. This CDR3 has 12 residues. CDR3: CAGRTGDQPQHF. The CDR3 nucleotides read TGTGCCGGTCGGACGGGAGATCAGCCCCAGCATTTT.

V gene TRBV7-7 combines with J gene TRBJ2-1, with 10 bases matching TRBD2. V shed 5 bases, J shed 6 bases, and the junction held 10 bases outside the gene matches. CDR3 length equals 16 residues. Germline loops: CDR1 SSHAT, CDR2 FNYEAQ (reference sequence). CDR3 DNA: TGTGCCAGCAGCAAAGGACCGGGACTAGCGTCCAATGAGCAGTTCTTC. Its translation: CASSKGPGLASNEQFF.

The chain uses TRBV6-6 and TRBJ2-7, with D hard to call. The CDR3 runs to 14 residues. Between the trimmed V and J ends, which lost 4 bases and 3 bases, there was a span of 13 bases. Germline values: CDR1 MNHNY, CDR2 SVGAGI (reference sequence). CDR3: CASSLDGFYYEQYF. In nucleotides, the CDR3 is TGTGCCAGCAGTTTGGACGGGTTCTACTACGAGCAGTACTTC.

V and J are TRBV27 and TRBJ1-5, with D perhaps matching TRBD1 (5 bases). The ends were cut back, 5 bases at V and 1 base at J, with 18 bases in the middle. CDR1 and CDR2 (germline): MNHEY, SMNVEV (reference sequence). The CDR3 has 17 amino acids. Here the CDR3 DNA reads TGTGCCAGCAGTCAATTTGCTTATGGGGGAAGCAATCAGCCCCAGCATTTT. Translated: CASSQFAYGGSNQPQHF.

V is TRBV5-1 and J is TRBJ2-1; 13 nucleotides align to TRBD2. V gave up 0 bases and J gave up 5 bases; unmatched junction bases: 2. Per germline, CDR1 SGHRS and CDR2 YFSETQ. The CDR3 runs to 16 residues. In DNA, the CDR3 is TGCGCCAGCAGCTTGGTGGGACTAGCGGGGAACAATGAGCAGTTCTTC. As protein: CASSLVGLAGNNEQFF.

The chain couples TRBV27 to TRBJ1-5, with 8 bases that match TRBD1. The germline V gene encodes CDR1 MNHEY and CDR2 SMNVEV (reference sequence). This CDR3 is built from 12 residues. The trim removed 6 bases at V and 7 bases at J, leaving 2 bases unmatched. The CDR3 is CASSPGGQPQHF. As DNA, the CDR3 is TGTGCCAGCAGCCCAGGGGGCCAGCCCCAGCATTTT.

V and J are TRBV11-2 and TRBJ1-2, with a weak D call TRBD1 (6 bases). The CDR3 spans 14 residues. V was cut by 0 bases and J by 6 bases, with 11 bases left in between. The germline V gene encodes CDR1 SGHAT and CDR2 FQNNGV. CDR3: CASSLDAGVNGYTF. Here the CDR3 DNA reads TGTGCCAGCAGCTTAGATGCAGGGGTAAATGGCTACACCTTC.

This clone was observed a single time. J is TRBJ1-6 and V is TRBV27; D is ambiguous. This CDR3 is built from 13 residues. V was shortened by 5 bases and J by 7 bases, with 9 bases between the two germline ends. Germline CDR1 and CDR2: MNHEY and SMNVEV (reference sequence). The CDR3 protein is CASSRDPNSPLHF. The CDR3 region has the DNA TGTGCCAGCAGTCGAGATCCAAATTCACCCCTCCACTTT.